This entry lists 27 T cell receptor beta chains sequenced from one sample in a study of T cell responses to AZD1222 COVID-19 vaccine. The method was immunoSEQ multiplex PCR; TCRdb's version includes in-frame clones alone and lacks a portion of them. Among about 130,000 clones listed, 85% to 95% were seen once. The source was peripheral blood, collected on day 0 of AZD1222 vaccination. Every receptor here comes from an adult in good health.

The V and J genes are TRBV6-1 and TRBJ2-3; TRBD2 aligns across 12 bases. The CDR3 is 15 residues long. Germline-derived CDR1 and CDR2 are MNHNS and SASEGT. Losses at the gene ends were 2 bases for V and 4 bases for J; bases not matched to a gene: 1. The CDR3 DNA is TGTGCCAGCAGTGAACTAGCGGGAGGGCCAGATACGCAGTATTTT. Encoded protein: CASSELAGGPDTQYF.

The J gene is TRBJ1-4, the V gene TRBV28; D might be TRBD1 (5 bases). Trimming stripped 5 bases from V and 8 bases from J, with 18 bases between. Germline assignment: CDR1 MDHEN and CDR2 SYDVKM. This CDR3 has 15 residues. CDR3 region: CASSPRDGVEEKLFF. The DNA for the CDR3 is TGTGCCAGCAGTCCCCGGGACGGGGTTGAGGAAAAACTGTTTTTT.

The J gene is TRBJ1-4, the V gene TRBV19, with D possibly TRBD1 on 6 matching bases. Between the trimmed V and J ends, which lost 5 bases and 5 bases, there was a span of 21 bases. The CDR3 length is 17 residues. CDR1 and CDR2 from the germline V gene are LNHDA and SQIVND (reference sequence). CDR3 amino acids: CASSQDRPHNQNEKLFF. The DNA for the CDR3 is TGTGCCAGTAGTCAAGACAGGCCGCACAATCAAAATGAAAAACTGTTTTTT.

This clone was counted a single time. The gene calls are TRBV12-5 and TRBJ2-7; 14 bases agree with TRBD2. V gave up 7 bases and J gave up 2 bases; unmatched junction bases: 4. There are 15 residues in the CDR3. The germline V gene encodes CDR1 LGHNT and CDR2 FRNRAP. The CDR3 region has the DNA TGTGCTAGTGCCGCGGGACTAGCGGGAGCCTACGAGCAGTACTTC. This sequence encodes CASAAGLAGAYEQYF.

This chain connects TRBV5-1 to TRBJ2-7; D possibly matches TRBD1 or TRBD2 (5 bases each). CDR3 size: 14 residues. Trimming stripped 4 bases from V and 3 bases from J, with 14 bases between. Germline-derived CDR1 and CDR2 are SGHRS and YFSETQ. CDR3 bases: TGCGCCAGCAGCACCGGGGCAGGACTCTACGAGCAGTACTTC. Its translation: CASSTGAGLYEQYF.

V is TRBV6-6 and J is TRBJ1-4, with D possibly matching TRBD1 (6 bases). The CDR3 sequence is 15 residues long. Trimming pared 5 bases from V and 5 bases from J, leaving 15 bases between. CDR1 and CDR2 from the germline V gene are MNHNY and SVGAGI (reference sequence). The CDR3 DNA is TGTGCCAGCAGTAGCCGGACAGCCACGAATGAAAAACTGTTTTTT. It translates to CASSSRTATNEKLFF.

This chain uses TRBV30 with TRBJ1-2; a possible D gene is TRBD1 (5 bases). The ends were cut back, 7 bases at V and 1 base at J, with 7 bases in the middle. This CDR3 has 11 amino acids. Germline loops: CDR1 GTSNPN, CDR2 SVGIG (reference sequence). The CDR3 spells CALGVNYGYTF. The DNA of the CDR3 is TGTGCCTTAGGGGTTAACTATGGCTACACCTTC.

This clone is a singleton in its sample. The chain uses TRBV6-1 and TRBJ2-7; 9 bases match TRBD1. The CDR3 totals 18 residues. The germline V gene encodes CDR1 MNHNS and CDR2 SASEGT. V shed 1 base, J shed 6 bases, and the junction held 16 bases outside the gene matches. The CDR3 DNA reads TGTGCCAGCAGTGAAGGGACAGGGGTCCCCTGGCTACTAGGCGAGCAGTACTTC. Translating it yields CASSEGTGVPWLLGEQYF.

The CDR3 protein is CASSQGGGVRLNEQFF. The CDR3 nucleotides read TGTGCCAGCAGCCAAGGTGGGGGAGTTCGATTGAATGAGCAGTTCTTC. V usage is TRBV3-1 (or the pseudogene TRBV3-2) and J usage is TRBJ2-1, with D tentatively TRBD1 or TRBD2 (5 bases each). Trimming cost V 1 base and J 7 bases, with 17 bases left between them. Germline values: CDR1 LGHDT, CDR2 YNNKEL (reference sequence). This CDR3 region has 16 residues.

This clone has just one count. V and J are TRBV5-1 and TRBJ2-7; D is perhaps TRBD1 (5 bases). CDR3 length: 14 amino acids. Looked up from germline, CDR1 is SGHRS and CDR2 is YFSETQ. Deletions cut 4 bases from V and 2 bases from J, with 13 bases between. CDR3 region: CASSPGQETYEQYF. CDR3 DNA sequence: TGCGCCAGCAGCCCCGGACAAGAGACCTACGAGCAGTACTTC.

The chain is built from TRBV24-1 and TRBJ1-3, with TRBD1 matching over 11 bases. The CDR3 covers 16 residues. The J segment lost 3 bases and the V segment lost 2 bases, leaving 2 bases of the junction unmatched. Germline-derived CDR1 and CDR2 are KGHDR and SFDVKD. This CDR3 is CATSDSGTGGGNTIYF. CDR3 in DNA: TGTGCCACCAGTGATTCCGGGACAGGGGGTGGAAACACCATATATTTT.

This sequence joins TRBV30 and TRBJ1-1; TRBD1 matches 7 bases. J lost 9 bases, V lost 1 base, and 8 bases had no gene match. This CDR3 region has 13 residues. Looked up from germline, CDR1 is GTSNPN and CDR2 is SVGIG (reference sequence). The CDR3 region has the DNA TGTGCCTGGAGTGCCGCACCGGGACAGAAAGCTTTCTTT. Amino acids: CAWSAAPGQKAFF. The whole variable domain, remainder taken from reference TRBV30 and TRBJ1-1, is SQTIHQWPATLVQPVGSPLSLECTVEGTSNPNLYWYRQAAGRGLQLLFYSVGIGQISSEVPQNLSASRPQDRQFILSSKKLLLSDSGFYLCAWSAAPGQKAFFGQGTRLTVV.

This chain links TRBV28 with TRBJ1-1; D is unresolved. Germline CDR1 and CDR2: MDHEN and SYDVKM. The CDR3 is 15 amino acids. V was shortened by 2 bases and J by 3 bases, with 13 bases between the two germline ends. The DNA for the CDR3 is TGTGCCAGCAGTTTACTGCCGATCCTGGACACTGAAGCTTTCTTT. Protein product: CASSLLPILDTEAFF.

There are a few counts of this clone. Other DNA sequences in this sample translate to the same CDR3. The CDR3 DNA reads TGTGCCAGCTCACCACCCCAGAACACTGAAGCTTTCTTT. Translation gives CASSPPQNTEAFF. The chain uses TRBV18 and TRBJ1-1; D not resolved. The germline V gene encodes CDR1 KGHSH and CDR2 LQKENI. The germline V and J ends were trimmed by 0 bases and 1 base, with 3 bases remaining between them. There are 13 residues in the CDR3.

V usage is TRBV30 and J usage is TRBJ1-5, with a tentative D call TRBD1 (6 bases). The CDR3 loop spans 16 amino acids. V was clipped by 0 bases and J by 0 bases, with 12 bases between them. Germline CDR1 GTSNPN, CDR2 SVGIG (reference sequence). This chain's CDR3 is CAWSVGGPLSNQPQHF. CDR3 in DNA: TGTGCCTGGAGTGTCGGGGGGCCACTTAGCAATCAGCCCCAGCATTTT.

This clone appeared a single time. CDR3 residues: CAWSPGGGYTF. Here the CDR3 DNA reads TGTGCCTGGAGCCCAGGGGGTGGCTACACCTTC. The chain is built from TRBV30 and TRBJ1-2; 7 nucleotides align to TRBD1. V was pared by 3 bases and J by 7 bases, with 2 bases of the junction left unmatched. CDR1 and CDR2 from the germline V gene are GTSNPN and SVGIG (reference sequence). The CDR3 loop spans 11 amino acids.

The chain carries TRBV6-5 and TRBJ2-1; TRBD2 matches 13 bases. CDR1 and CDR2 from the germline V gene are MNHEY and SVGAGI. Losses at the gene ends were 0 bases for V and 15 bases for J; bases not matched to a gene: 8. The CDR3 has 15 residues. CDR3 coding DNA: TGTGCCAGCAGTTACTCGACTACTAGCGGGAGGGTGCGGTTCTTC. Its protein is CASSYSTTSGRVRFF.

The chain couples TRBV9 to TRBJ1-2; tentative D call: TRBD1 (5 bases). The germline V and J ends were trimmed by 2 bases and 8 bases, with 10 bases remaining between them. The CDR3 loop spans 12 amino acids. Germline values: CDR1 SGDLS, CDR2 YYNGEE. CDR3 sequence reads: CASSVGGVGYTF. In DNA form, the CDR3 reads TGTGCCAGCAGCGTCGGAGGGGTCGGCTACACCTTC.

This chain connects TRBV19 to TRBJ1-4; tentative D call: TRBD1 (6 bases). Germline CDR1 reads LNHDA; CDR2 reads SQIVND (reference sequence). The V gene lost 7 bases and the J gene lost 0 bases, with 15 bases spanning the gap. This CDR3 region has 16 residues. CDR3 region: CASKQGPSATNEKLFF. CDR3 nucleotides: TGTGCCAGTAAACAGGGACCATCTGCAACTAATGAAAAACTGTTTTTT. The full variable domain, completed using reference TRBV19 and TRBJ1-4, is DGGITQSPKYLFRKEGQNVTLSCEQNLNHDAMYWYRQDPGQGLRLIYYSQIVNDFQKGDIAEGYSVSREKKESFPLTVTSAQKNPTAFYLCASKQGPSATNEKLFFGSGTQLSVL.

V usage is TRBV4-3 and J usage is TRBJ2-1; D is unresolved. Trimming stripped 0 bases from V and 6 bases from J, with 9 bases between. Germline CDR1 reads LGHNA; CDR2 reads YSLEER. The CDR3 contains 14 residues. CDR3 amino acids: CASSQDPSPNEQFF. Written as DNA, the CDR3 is TGCGCCAGCAGCCAAGATCCCTCTCCCAATGAGCAGTTCTTC.

Notes on this clone: This CDR3 is also generated by other DNA sequences in the sample. The gene calls are TRBV2 and TRBJ2-5; D is uncertain. The V end lost 6 bases, the J end lost 1 base, and 3 bases lay between the germline ends. The CDR3 extends over 11 amino acids. The germline V gene has CDR1 SNHLY and CDR2 FYNNEI. CDR3 coding DNA: TGTGCCAGCAGAATCCAAGAGACCCAGTACTTC. It codes for CASRIQETQYF.

The rearrangement uses TRBV5-1 and TRBJ1-5, with 7 nucleotides matching TRBD1. The germline CDR1 and CDR2 sequences are SGHRS and YFSETQ. CDR3 length: 14 residues. Germline trimming cut 4 bases from V and 5 bases from J; bases unmatched to any gene: 6. This CDR3 reads CASSEQGLHQPQHF. CDR3 nucleotide sequence: TGCGCCAGCAGCGAACAGGGGTTGCATCAGCCCCAGCATTTT. Full variable domain (outside the CDR3, taken from reference TRBV5-1 and TRBJ1-5): KAGVTQTPRYLIKTRGQQVTLSCSPISGHRSVSWYQQTPGQGLQFLFEYFSETQRNKGNFPGRFSGRQFSNSRSEMNVSTLELGDSALYLCASSEQGLHQPQHFGDGTRLSIL.

Only one count was recorded for this clone. The chain carries TRBV4-3 and TRBJ1-2; D remains unclear. This CDR3 comprises 14 residues. Per the germline V gene, CDR1 is LGHNA and CDR2 is YSLEER. The germline V and J ends were trimmed by 0 bases and 8 bases, with 13 bases remaining between them. The CDR3 bases are TGCGCCAGCAGCCAAGATACGGGATTGGGGGGCTACACCTTC. It is translated as CASSQDTGLGGYTF.

The chain joins TRBV5-1 to TRBJ2-3; TRBD1 is a possible D gene (6 bases). The CDR3 contains 17 residues. Germline V lookup: CDR1 SGHRS, CDR2 YFSETQ. The V gene lost 1 base and the J gene lost 4 bases, with 19 bases spanning the gap. CDR3 region: CASSLYQAGDPADTQYF. In DNA form, the CDR3 reads TGCGCCAGCAGCTTGTACCAGGCAGGGGACCCCGCAGATACGCAGTATTTT.

The CDR3 spells CASGLGLAGRTDTQYF. CDR3 DNA sequence: TGTGCTAGTGGTTTGGGGTTAGCGGGACGCACAGATACGCAGTATTTT. V usage is TRBV12-5 and J usage is TRBJ2-3; 8 positions match TRBD2. Germline trimming cut 1 base from V and 1 base from J; bases unmatched to any gene: 4. Germline values: CDR1 LGHNT, CDR2 FRNRAP. The CDR3 is made up of 16 amino acids.

This clone was counted once. V is TRBV6-1 and J is TRBJ2-7; tentative D call: TRBD2 (6 bases). CDR1 is MNHNS and CDR2 is SASEGT in the germline V gene. Deletions cut 2 bases from V and 4 bases from J, with 18 bases between. The CDR3 has 16 amino acids. This CDR3 reads CASSEQSAGFPYEQYF. CDR3 DNA sequence: TGTGCCAGCAGTGAACAGTCGGCGGGATTCCCGTACGAGCAGTACTTC.

V usage is TRBV12-3 or TRBV12-4 and J usage is TRBJ2-3; no clear D gene. Trimming shortened V by 3 bases and J by 0 bases, and 4 bases separated the two germline ends. This CDR3 comprises 13 residues. The CDR3 region is CASSLGSTDTQYF. In DNA form, the CDR3 reads TGTGCCAGCAGTTTGGGTAGCACAGATACGCAGTATTTT.